This TCR beta chain was recovered during a study of Graves' ophthalmopathy and Graves' hyperthyroidism. As the template, RNA transcripts were used to amplify TCR beta CDR3 regions. An initial RT-PCR round employing HTBI primers preceded a second-round multiplex PCR. TCRdb re-called the multiplex PCR reads with MiXCR, one entry per CDR3 protein. Of hundreds of thousands of distinct CDR3 sequences listed, around 50% were seen once; the top ten hold roughly half. In this cohort, patients with other autoimmune diseases, uncontrolled infections, pregnancy or lactation were excluded. Germline V lookup: CDR1 SGHTA, CDR2 FQGNSA. There are 11 residues in the CDR3. Trimming took off 3 bases at V and 6 bases at J, with 5 bases between the two ends.

The sequence was obtained from an adult man with Graves' ophthalmopathy. This chain links TRBV7-2 with TRBJ2-5; unclear D gene. Sequences were obtained from peripheral blood. Written as DNA, the CDR3 is TGTGCCAGCAGCTTCACCCAGACCCAGTACTTC. Translated: CASSFTQTQYF.